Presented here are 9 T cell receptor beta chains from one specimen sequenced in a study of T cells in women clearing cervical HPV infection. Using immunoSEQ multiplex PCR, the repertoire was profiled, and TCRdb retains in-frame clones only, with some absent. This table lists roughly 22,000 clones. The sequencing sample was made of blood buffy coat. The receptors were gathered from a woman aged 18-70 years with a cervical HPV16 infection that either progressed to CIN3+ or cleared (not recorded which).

CDR3 DNA (partial): TGTGCCAGCAGCTTAGCTAGCGGGCCCTACAATGAG. This sequence encodes CASSLASGPYNE. The entire CDR3 is CASSLASGPYNEQFF. The V gene is TRBV7-3, the J gene TRBJ2-1; 8 positions agree with TRBD2. The read finishes 3 residues shy of the CDR3 end, and the germline J gene is used to complete it. The V gene end was trimmed by 2 bases and the J gene end by 2 bases; junction bases not matched to a gene: 2. This CDR3 has 15 residues. The germline gives CDR1 SGHTA, CDR2 FQGTGA.

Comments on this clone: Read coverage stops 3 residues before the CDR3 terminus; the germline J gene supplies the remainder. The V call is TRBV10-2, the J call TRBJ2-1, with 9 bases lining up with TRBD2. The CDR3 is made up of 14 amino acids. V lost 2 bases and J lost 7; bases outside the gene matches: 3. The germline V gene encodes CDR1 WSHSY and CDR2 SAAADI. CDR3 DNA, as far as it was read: TGCGCCAGCAGTGAGGCGGGAGGGCCGAATGAG. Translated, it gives CASSEAGGPNE. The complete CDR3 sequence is CASSEAGGPNEQFF.

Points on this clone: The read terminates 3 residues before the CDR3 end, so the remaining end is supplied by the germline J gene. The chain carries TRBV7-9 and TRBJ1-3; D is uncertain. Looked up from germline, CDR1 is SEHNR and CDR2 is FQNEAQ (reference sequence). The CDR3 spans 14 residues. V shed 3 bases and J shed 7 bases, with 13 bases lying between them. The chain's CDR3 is CASSLPITGNTIYF. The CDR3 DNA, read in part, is TGTGCCAGCAGCTTGCCAATTACGGGGAACACC.

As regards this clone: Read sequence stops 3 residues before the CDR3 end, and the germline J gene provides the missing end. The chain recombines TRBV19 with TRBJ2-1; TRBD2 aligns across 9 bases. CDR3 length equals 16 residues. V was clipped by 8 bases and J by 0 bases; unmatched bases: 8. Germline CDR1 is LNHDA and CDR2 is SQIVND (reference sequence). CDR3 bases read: TGTGCCAGTCACAGCGGGAGGTCGAGCTCCTACAATGAG. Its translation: CASHSGRSSSYNE. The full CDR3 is CASHSGRSSSYNEQFF.

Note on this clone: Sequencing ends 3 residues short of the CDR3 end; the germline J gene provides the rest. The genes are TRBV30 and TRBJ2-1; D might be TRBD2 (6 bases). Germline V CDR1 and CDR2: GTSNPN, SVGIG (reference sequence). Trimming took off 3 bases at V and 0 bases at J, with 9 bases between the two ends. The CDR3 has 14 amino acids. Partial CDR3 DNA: TGTGCCTGGAGGGCGGGGCGCTCCTACAATGAG. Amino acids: CAWRAGRSYNE. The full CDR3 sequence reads CAWRAGRSYNEQFF.

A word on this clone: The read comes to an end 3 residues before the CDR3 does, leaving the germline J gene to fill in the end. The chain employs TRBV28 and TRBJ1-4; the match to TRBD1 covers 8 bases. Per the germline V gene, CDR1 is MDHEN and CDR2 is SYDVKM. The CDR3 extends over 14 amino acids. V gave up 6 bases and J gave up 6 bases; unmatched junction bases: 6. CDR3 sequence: CASRETGEHEKLFF. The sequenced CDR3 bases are TGTGCCAGCAGGGAGACAGGGGAACATGAAAAA. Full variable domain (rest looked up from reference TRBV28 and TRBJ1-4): DVKVTQSSRYLVKRTGEKVFLECVQDMDHENMFWYRQDPGLGLRLIYFSYDVKMKEKGDIPEGYSVSREKKERFSLILESASTNQTSMYLCASRETGEHEKLFFGSGTQLSVL.

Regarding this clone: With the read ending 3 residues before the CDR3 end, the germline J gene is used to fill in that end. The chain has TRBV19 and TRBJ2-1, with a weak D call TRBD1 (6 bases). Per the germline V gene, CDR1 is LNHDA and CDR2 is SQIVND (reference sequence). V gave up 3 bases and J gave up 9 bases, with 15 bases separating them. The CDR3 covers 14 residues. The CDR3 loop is CASSIASGAGEQFF. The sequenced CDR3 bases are TGTGCCAGTAGTATCGCCTCAGGGGCGGGTGAG. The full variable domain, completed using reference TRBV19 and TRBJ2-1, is DGGITQSPKYLFRKEGQNVTLSCEQNLNHDAMYWYRQDPGQGLRLIYYSQIVNDFQKGDIAEGYSVSREKKESFPLTVTSAQKNPTAFYLCASSIASGAGEQFFGPGTRLTVL.

CDR3: CASTAGEYQPQHF. The CDR3 bases that were read are TGTGCCAGTACCGCAGGAGAGTATCAGCCC. The J gene is TRBJ1-5, the V gene TRBV19; no clear D. The read ends 3 residues early relative to the CDR3; the germline J gene fills the gap. Germline V lookup: CDR1 LNHDA, CDR2 SQIVND (reference sequence). The CDR3 has 13 amino acids. V was cut by 7 bases and J by 5 bases, with 12 bases left in between.

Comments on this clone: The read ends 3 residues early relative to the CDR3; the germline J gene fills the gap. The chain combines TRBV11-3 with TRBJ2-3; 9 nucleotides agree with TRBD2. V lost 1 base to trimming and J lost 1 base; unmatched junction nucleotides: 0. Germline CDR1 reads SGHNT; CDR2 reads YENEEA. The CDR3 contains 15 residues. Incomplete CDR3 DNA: TGTGCCAGCAGCTTAGTAGCGGGAGGCACAGATACG. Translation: CASSLVAGGTDT. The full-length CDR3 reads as CASSLVAGGTDTQYF.